A single sample is the source of the 29 T cell receptor beta chains below, sequenced in a study of T cell repertoires in cytomegalovirus infection (dated by TCRdb to 2018 to 2020). The sequencer listed for this sample is Illumina HiSeq 1500. TCRdb trimmed the raw reads at Q25, called clones with MiXCR and kept productive beta chains. Under each unique CDR3 protein, matching rows form one entry showing the most common genes and DNA. A total of more than 65,000 distinct CDR3 sequences appear in this sample, approximately 46% of them only once. Approximately 95% of the sample comes from the top ten. Antigens for these TCRs are unknown. The treatment or condition label corresponds to: in vitro stimulation with specific CMV peptide epitopes to enrich CMV-specific T cells. Sequenced here: CD8+ T cells from cultured PBMCs, sampled from culture after CMV antigen stimulation. Every receptor here comes from a human donor in good health (CMV status not recorded). Some clones in this sample may be carry-over from other donors' samples.

This clonotype turned up a few times. The chain uses TRBV6-1 and TRBJ2-7, with no clear D. V dropped 4 bases and J dropped 2 bases, with 9 bases sitting between them. The CDR3 loop spans 13 amino acids. Germline loops: CDR1 MNHNS, CDR2 SASEGT. This CDR3 reads CASSVVTAYEQYF. The CDR3, as DNA: TGTGCCAGCAGTGTGGTCACCGCCTACGAGCAGTACTTC.

The chain combines TRBV9 with TRBJ1-1, with a possible D match to TRBD1 (5 bases). The CDR3 runs to 12 residues. V was pared by 4 bases and J by 10 bases, with 14 bases between. Germline V lookup: CDR1 SGDLS, CDR2 YYNGEE. For the CDR3, the DNA is TGTGCCAGCAGCCCGACCCCCGGGACAGCTTTCTTT. This sequence encodes CASSPTPGTAFF.

This rearrangement joins TRBV12-3 or TRBV12-4 to TRBJ1-1, with 9 nucleotides matching TRBD1. Losses at the gene ends were 2 bases for V and 4 bases for J; bases not matched to a gene: 8. CDR3 length equals 16 residues. CDR3 nucleotide sequence: TGTGCCAGCAGTTTAAGCCGGGGACAGGGTCCCACTGAAGCTTTCTTT. Protein product: CASSLSRGQGPTEAFF.

The chain has TRBV7-2 and TRBJ2-7; no definite D call. CDR3 size: 11 residues. Germline CDR1 reads SGHTA; CDR2 reads FQGNSA. Trimming took off 4 bases at V and 6 bases at J, with 7 bases between the two ends. CDR3 nucleotide sequence: TGTGCCAGCAGCTACTCCGGCGAGCAGTACTTC. Its protein is CASSYSGEQYF.

The gene calls are TRBV4-2 and TRBJ1-4; 9 nucleotides agree with TRBD1. The V gene end was trimmed by 3 bases and the J gene end by 0 bases; junction bases not matched to a gene: 5. Germline values: CDR1 LGHNA, CDR2 YNFKEQ. CDR3 length equals 17 residues. The DNA for the CDR3 is TGTGCCAGCAGCCACCCGGGACAGGGTGCAACTAATGAAAAACTGTTTTTT. Translated, it gives CASSHPGQGATNEKLFF.

This clonotype was seen more than once but under ten times. J is TRBJ2-1 and V is TRBV7-3, with TRBD2 identical over 8 bases. Trimming at V came to 5 bases and at J to 0 bases, leaving 12 bases not matched to a gene. The V gene's germline CDR1 is SGHTA and CDR2 FQGTGA. CDR3 length: 18 amino acids. The CDR3 spells CASSQPRSGSSSYNEQFF. Written as DNA, the CDR3 is TGTGCCAGCAGCCAGCCGAGGAGCGGGAGTAGCTCCTACAATGAGCAGTTCTTC. The variable domain in full, completed from reference TRBV7-3 and TRBJ2-1, reads GAGVSQTPSNKVTEKGKYVELRCDPISGHTALYWYRQSLGQGPEFLIYFQGTGAADDSGLPNDRFFAVRPEGSVSTLKIQRTERGDSAVYLCASSQPRSGSSSYNEQFFGPGTRLTVL.

This clonotype was found a few times. The V gene is TRBV7-2, the J gene TRBJ2-1, with D perhaps matching TRBD1 or TRBD2 (7 bases each). Germline V gene sequence: CDR1 SGHTA, CDR2 FQGNSA. Trimming shortened V by 5 bases and J by 7 bases, and 12 bases separated the two germline ends. This CDR3 is 13 amino acids long. In DNA, the CDR3 is TGTGCCAGCAGCCCAGGGGGGGAGAATGAGCAGTTCTTC. Translation gives CASSPGGENEQFF.

The chain links TRBV28 to TRBJ1-2; TRBD1 matches 12 bases. This CDR3 region has 15 residues. The V segment lost 3 bases and the J segment 7 bases; nucleotides outside the gene matches: 6. Germline CDR1 reads MDHEN; CDR2 reads SYDVKM. CDR3 sequence reads: CASSLSGQGAGGYTF. The DNA for the CDR3 is TGTGCCAGCAGTTTGTCGGGACAGGGGGCGGGTGGCTACACCTTC.

Written as DNA, the CDR3 is TGTGCCGTAGAGTCGGGAGGAGCGAATGAGCAGTTCTTC. The encoded protein is CAVESGGANEQFF. The gene calls are TRBV10-3 and TRBJ2-1, with 7 bases lining up with TRBD2. CDR1 is ENHRY, CDR2 SYGVKD, per germline. The CDR3 sequence is 13 residues long. Losses at the gene ends were 11 bases for V and 7 bases for J; bases not matched to a gene: 11.

In its sample, this clonotype was seen once. This rearrangement joins TRBV27 to TRBJ2-4; D could derive from TRBD1 or TRBD2 (5 bases each). The germline V gene has CDR1 MNHEY and CDR2 SMNVEV (reference sequence). Trimming left V 2 bases short and J 8 bases short, with 16 bases between. The CDR3 totals 15 residues. Here the CDR3 DNA reads TGTGCCAGCAGTTTAAGTAATCCGGGGCCACACATTCAGTACTTC. Translating it yields CASSLSNPGPHIQYF.

As regards this clonotype: One end of the junction is discordant with germline, which a read error may explain. The V call is TRBV4-1, the J call TRBJ2-7, with 7 nucleotides matching TRBD2. Germline CDR1 MGHRA, CDR2 YSYEKL. The CDR3 loop spans 18 amino acids. CDR3 nucleotides: TGTGCCAGCAGCCAAGAATTAATTAAAGCGGGGATGGCCTACGAGCAGTACTTC. This sequence encodes CASSQELIKAGMAYEQYF.

This clonotype was detected only a few times. The chain links TRBV28 to TRBJ2-2; no reliable D call. CDR1 and CDR2 (germline): MDHEN, SYDVKM. V was cut by 6 bases and J by 6 bases, with 11 bases left in between. This CDR3 is 13 amino acids long. The CDR3 protein is CASSPSLAGELFF. CDR3 bases: TGTGCCAGCAGCCCCTCTCTGGCCGGGGAGCTGTTTTTT.

The chain employs TRBV27 and TRBJ2-1; no definite D call. Deletions cut 0 bases from V and 5 bases from J, with 8 bases between. The CDR3 spans 14 residues. Germline CDR1 MNHEY, CDR2 SMNVEV (reference sequence). CDR3 residues: CASSLSRRNNEQFF. Here the CDR3 DNA reads TGTGCCAGCAGTTTATCCCGACGGAACAATGAGCAGTTCTTC.

This chain joins TRBV20-1 and TRBJ2-7; D is unresolved. CDR3 length: 14 amino acids. V was cut by 3 bases and J by 0 bases, with 12 bases left in between. CDR1 and CDR2 from the germline V gene are DFQATT and SNEGSKA (reference sequence). CDR3: CSASSLQSSYEQYF. In DNA form, the CDR3 reads TGCAGTGCTAGTAGTCTGCAGAGCTCCTACGAGCAGTACTTC.

This clonotype was counted between two and nine times. The chain uses TRBV6-5 and TRBJ2-7; a possible D gene is TRBD1 (5 bases). With 0 bases removed from V and 4 bases from J, the gap between germline ends came to 13 bases. From germline, CDR1 is MNHEY and CDR2 SVGAGI. CDR3 size: 15 residues. This CDR3 is CASSYSIAGLYEQYF. The CDR3 DNA is TGTGCCAGCAGTTACTCGATAGCAGGGTTGTACGAGCAGTACTTC.

This clonotype was counted only a few times. This chain joins TRBV4-1 and TRBJ2-7, with unresolved D. Between the trimmed V and J ends, which lost 4 bases and 3 bases, there was a span of 7 bases. The CDR3 consists of 12 residues. In germline, CDR1 is MGHRA, CDR2 YSYEKL. CDR3 sequence: CASSPPDYEQYF. CDR3 nucleotide sequence: TGCGCCAGCAGCCCCCCGGACTACGAGCAGTACTTC.

This clonotype was picked up a small number of times. The rearrangement links TRBV7-3 to TRBJ2-5; a possible D gene is TRBD2 (6 bases). Trimming left V 1 base short and J 3 bases short, with 24 bases between. This CDR3 contains 19 residues. Germline values: CDR1 SGHTA, CDR2 FQGTGA. The CDR3 is CASSLRGGTAGTSKETQYF. The DNA of the CDR3 is TGTGCCAGCAGCTTAAGAGGTGGGACCGCTGGGACTTCCAAAGAGACCCAGTACTTC. The full variable domain, its missing parts supplied by reference TRBV7-3 and TRBJ2-5, is GAGVSQTPSNKVTEKGKYVELRCDPISGHTALYWYRQSLGQGPEFLIYFQGTGAADDSGLPNDRFFAVRPEGSVSTLKIQRTERGDSAVYLCASSLRGGTAGTSKETQYFGPGTRLLVL.

Concerning this clonotype: The junction departs from germline at one end; a sequencing error may be responsible. The chain recombines TRBV7-9 with TRBJ2-1, with a tentative D call TRBD2 (7 bases). Per the germline V gene, CDR1 is SEHNR and CDR2 is FQNEAQ (reference sequence). This CDR3 comprises 15 residues. The CDR3 here is CASSLGGAGLNEQFF. CDR3 bases: TGTGCCAGCAGTTTAGGGGGGGCCGGGTTGAATGAGCAGTTCTTC. The full variable domain, completed using reference TRBV7-9 and TRBJ2-1, is DTGVSQNPRHKITKRGQNVTFRCDPISEHNRLYWYRQTLGQGPEFLTYFQNEAQLEKSRLLSDRFSAERPKGSFSTLEIQRTEQGDSAMYLCASSLGGAGLNEQFFGPGTRLTVL.

The genes are TRBV5-4 and TRBJ2-1; D unclear. The CDR3 totals 12 residues. Germline loops: CDR1 SGHNT, CDR2 YYREEE (reference sequence). Trimming removed 2 bases at V and 8 bases at J, with 8 bases between. CDR3 in amino acids: CASSFTGDEQFF. DNA for the CDR3: TGTGCCAGCAGCTTTACTGGCGATGAGCAGTTCTTC. The variable domain in full, with the rest retrieved from reference TRBV5-4 and TRBJ2-1, is ETGVTQSPTHLIKTRGQQVTLRCSSQSGHNTVSWYQQALGQGPQFIFQYYREEENGRGNFPPRFSGLQFPNYSSELNVNALELDDSALYLCASSFTGDEQFFGPGTRLTVL.

The rearrangement uses TRBV7-9 and TRBJ2-3; D uncertain. This CDR3 spans 12 amino acids. Germline CDR1 reads SEHNR; CDR2 reads FQNEAQ (reference sequence). V lost 4 bases and J lost 4, with 6 bases in between. The CDR3 DNA reads TGTGCCAGCAGCTCAGTCCCAGATACGCAGTATTTT. It specifies CASSSVPDTQYF.

The chain has TRBV7-8 and TRBJ1-5; no firm D call. Germline V gives CDR1 SGHVS, CDR2 FQNEAQ. The CDR3 is 17 amino acids. Trimming left V 3 bases short and J 2 bases short, with 17 bases between. The CDR3 loop reads CASSFSLGVGGNQPQHF. The CDR3 bases are TGTGCCAGCAGCTTTTCGCTTGGGGTCGGTGGCAATCAGCCCCAGCATTTT.

This clonotype was counted once. V and J are TRBV20-1 and TRBJ2-1; D remains ambiguous. This CDR3 is 15 amino acids long. V lost 0 bases, J lost 0 bases, and 9 bases lay in between. The germline V gene has CDR1 DFQATT and CDR2 SNEGSKA (reference sequence). The CDR3 here is CSARDLAASYNEQFF. The CDR3 DNA follows: TGCAGTGCTAGAGATCTGGCGGCCTCCTACAATGAGCAGTTCTTC.

CDR3 amino acids: CASSQGLIYGYTF. The DNA for the CDR3 is TGTGCCAGCAGTCAGGGGTTAATCTATGGCTACACCTTC. V gene TRBV6-5 combines with J gene TRBJ1-2, with a tentative D call TRBD1 (6 bases). Trimming pared 5 bases from V and 4 bases from J, leaving 11 bases between. Germline V gene lookup returns CDR1 MNHEY and CDR2 SVGAGI. This CDR3 is 13 amino acids long.

The chain couples TRBV24-1 to TRBJ2-7, with D tentatively TRBD2 (5 bases). Trimming pared 2 bases from V and 3 bases from J, leaving 10 bases between. The CDR3 has 14 residues. In germline, CDR1 is KGHDR, CDR2 SFDVKD. The CDR3 DNA reads as TGTGCCACCAGTGATTCGTACGGGAACTACGAGCAGTACTTC. Encoded protein: CATSDSYGNYEQYF.

The V and J genes are TRBV29-1 and TRBJ2-1; D is uncertain. Germline CDR1 is SQVTM and CDR2 is ANQGSEA. This CDR3 is built from 13 residues. V dropped 3 bases and J dropped 6 bases, with 12 bases sitting between them. Here the CDR3 reads CSVEVNAPNEQFF. The CDR3, as DNA: TGCAGCGTTGAGGTAAATGCCCCCAATGAGCAGTTCTTC.

A few counts support this clonotype. This chain uses TRBV12-3 or TRBV12-4 with TRBJ2-3; TRBD2 matches 7 bases. V lost 3 bases to trimming and J lost 4 bases; unmatched junction nucleotides: 16. The CDR3 extends over 18 amino acids. CDR3 protein: CASSFVLLAERSADTQYF. CDR3 DNA sequence: TGTGCCAGCAGTTTCGTCCTTCTAGCGGAAAGGTCCGCAGATACGCAGTATTTT.

This clonotype was detected a few times. The chain employs TRBV6-1 and TRBJ2-1; TRBD2 agrees at 10 bases. The CDR3 is made up of 16 amino acids. Losses at the gene ends were 8 bases for V and 8 bases for J; bases not matched to a gene: 15. Germline values: CDR1 MNHNS, CDR2 SASEGT. In nucleotides, the CDR3 is TGTGCCAGCTCTTCCCGCCCCGGGACTAGCGCGGATGAGCAGTTCTTC. This encodes CASSSRPGTSADEQFF.

This rearrangement joins TRBV4-1 to TRBJ1-1; D is unresolved. The V gene lost 1 base and the J gene lost 3 bases, with 15 bases spanning the gap. The CDR3 runs 16 residues. The germline V gene has CDR1 MGHRA and CDR2 YSYEKL. CDR3 sequence reads: CASSQARGGVHTEAFF. CDR3 nucleotides: TGCGCCAGCAGCCAAGCCCGAGGAGGAGTACACACTGAAGCTTTCTTT.

This chain links TRBV27 with TRBJ1-6; tentative D call: TRBD1 (5 bases). Trimming pared 5 bases from V and 14 bases from J, leaving 25 bases between. The CDR3 is 16 amino acids. The germline V gene has CDR1 MNHEY and CDR2 SMNVEV (reference sequence). The CDR3 is CASSLTPGLRGGSLHF. The CDR3 DNA reads TGTGCCAGCAGTCTCACCCCGGGGCTCCGAGGAGGATCCCTCCACTTT.